Listed below are T cell receptor beta chains from one sample, sequenced in a study of T-cell reconstitution after alpha-beta-depleted transplantation in children. TCRdb processed the PCR reads anew with MiXCR; each CDR3 protein has one entry. The sample yields under 70,000 distinct CDR3 sequences, about a tenth seen once. Sequences were derived from PBMCs, sampled before TCRalphabeta/CD19-depleted stem cell transplant. The origin of the receptors is a boy aged 5 to 17 with acute myeloid leukemia, due to receive a stem cell transplant. Each CDR3 is given with its conserved first and last residue. Fields, in order: D gene, J gene, V gene, clone size, CDR3 DNA, CDR3 protein. A D gene is named only where the DNA matches it firmly. Clone size is stated in some rows and not others, as once, few, many or a class when expanded.

TRBD2,TRBJ2-1,TRBV5-4,many,TGTGCCAGCAGCTGGACTAGCGGGAATAGCTACAATGAGCAGTTCTTC,CASSWTSGNSYNEQFF
TRBD1,TRBJ1-6,TRBV20-1,many,TGCAGTGCCACTCACCCCGCGACAGGGGCAGGGATTTCACCCCTCCACTTT,CSATHPATGAGISPLHF
.,TRBJ1-4,TRBV20-1,many,TGCAGTGCTATTCGGGACGGCCTAAATGAAAAACTGTTTTTT,CSAIRDGLNEKLFF
.,TRBJ1-1,TRBV15,many,TGTGCCACCAGCATCATAAACGGGGTAGACACTGAAGCTTTCTTT,CATSIINGVDTEAFF
.,TRBJ1-1,TRBV5-1,many,TGCGCCAGCATGGGGGGCACTGAAGCTTTCTTT,CASMGGTEAFF
.,TRBJ1-1,TRBV20-1,many,TGCAGTGCGACGGACAGGAACACTGAAGCTTTCTTT,CSATDRNTEAFF
.,TRBJ2-1,TRBV6-5,many,TGTGCCAGCATTCCCCTCCGGGGACGCAATGAGCAGTTCTTC,CASIPLRGRNEQFF
TRBD1,TRBJ2-3,TRBV11-2,medium-sized,TGTGCCAGCAGCTCCTGGACAGGGTCGGATACGCAGTATTTT,CASSSWTGSDTQYF
.,TRBJ2-3,TRBV5-6,many,TGTGCCAGCAGCTTGGGGCGGGGCCGTACGCAGTATTTT,CASSLGRGRTQYF
.,TRBJ2-1,TRBV20-1,many,TGCAGTGCTACAGCGGGCCCCTACAATGAGCAGTTCTTC,CSATAGPYNEQFF
TRBD1,TRBJ1-5,TRBV12-3/TRBV12-4,few,TGTGCCAGCAGCCGGGACAGGTCTAATCAGCCCCAGCATTTT,CASSRDRSNQPQHF
.,TRBJ2-5,TRBV28,many,TGTGCCAGCGGGGGGGCCGTTTGGGAGACCCAGTACTTC,CASGGAVWETQYF
TRBD1,TRBJ1-1,TRBV3-1,many,TGTGCCAGCAGCCAAGCGAGGGACAGGGACGTAACCACTGAAGCTTTCTTT,CASSQARDRDVTTEAFF
TRBD2,TRBJ2-1,TRBV9,many,TGTGCCAGCAGCGTAGAGCGGCTAGCGGGATCTGAGCAGTTCTTC,CASSVERLAGSEQFF
.,TRBJ1-5,TRBV20-1,many,TGCAGTGCTAGTAGGTGGAGCAATCAGCCCCAGCATTTT,CSASRWSNQPQHF
.,TRBJ2-7,TRBV5-1,many,TGCGCCAGCAGCTTACAAACTTGGACAGAAACCTACGAGCAGTACTTC,CASSLQTWTETYEQYF
.,TRBJ1-4,TRBV29-1,many,TGCAGCGTTGAAGATCCCCGGGCGGCGGAAAAACTGTTTTTT,CSVEDPRAAEKLFF
.,TRBJ2-3,TRBV5-1,many,TGCGCCAGCAGCTTCATGGGCACAGATACGCAGTATTTT,CASSFMGTDTQYF
.,TRBJ1-2,TRBV29-1,.,TGCAGGGGGTTTCATGGCTACACCTTC,CRGFHGYTF
.,TRBJ1-2,TRBV5-4,.,TGTGCCAGCAGCAACTACAGGGACCAACCTAACTATGGCTACACCTTC,CASSNYRDQPNYGYTF
.,TRBJ2-1,TRBV11-2,many,TGTGCCAGCAGCTACAAAAGCAGGGAGCAGTTCTTC,CASSYKSREQFF
.,TRBJ2-1,TRBV12-3/TRBV12-4,many,TGTGCCAGCAGTTCCTGGAGGGACGGTGAGCAGTTCTTC,CASSSWRDGEQFF
.,TRBJ2-5,TRBV7-6,.,TGTGCCAGCAGCGGACAGAGTCAAGGCAGGACCCAGTACTTC,CASSGQSQGRTQYF
.,TRBJ1-2,TRBV10-1,many,TGCGCCAGCAGTCAGGGGCCTAACTATGGCTACACCTTC,CASSQGPNYGYTF
TRBD2,TRBJ2-3,TRBV7-2,many,TGTGCCAGCAGACGAAGGGGACTAGCGGGAGACCCAGATACGCAGTATTTT,CASRRRGLAGDPDTQYF
.,TRBJ2-7,TRBV10-3,many,TGTGCCATCAGCTCGTCGAGGGCCCTCGAGCAGTACTTC,CAISSSRALEQYF
TRBD1,TRBJ1-4,TRBV6-1,many,TGTGCCAGCAGGGGAGGACAGGAGAGAAATGAAAAACTGTTTTTT,CASRGGQERNEKLFF
TRBD2,TRBJ2-1,TRBV5-1,many,TGCGCCAGCAGCCTGGGACTAGCGGGAGCTGAGCAGTTCTTC,CASSLGLAGAEQFF
TRBD1,TRBJ1-2,TRBV5-1,many,TGCGCCAGCGCGGACAGGGGCTCCTACACCTTC,CASADRGSYTF
TRBD1,TRBJ1-6,TRBV20-1,.,TGCAGTGCTAGTTCGGACAGGGAAGGTTCACCCCTCCACTTT,CSASSDREGSPLHF
TRBD2,TRBJ2-1,TRBV9,many,TGTGCCAGCAGCGTAGACCTGGGCGGGAGGACCCGGGACGTTGAGCAGTTCTTC,CASSVDLGGRTRDVEQFF
.,TRBJ1-2,TRBV12-3/TRBV12-4,many,TGTGCCAGTCCACCTTGGGGTGGCTATGGCTACACCTTC,CASPPWGGYGYTF
TRBD1,TRBJ2-7,TRBV3-1,many,TGTGCCAGCAGCAGACAGGGGGCCGGCGAGCAGTACTTC,CASSRQGAGEQYF
TRBD2,TRBJ2-1,TRBV30,few,TGTGCCTGGAGCGAGAGAATGGGGCTAGCGGGAATCAATGAGCAGTTCTTC,CAWSERMGLAGINEQFF
TRBD2,TRBJ2-7,TRBV5-6,few,TGTGCCAGCAGCTTTACAGGTAGCGGGAGCTACGAGCAGTACTTC,CASSFTGSGSYEQYF
TRBD2,TRBJ2-7,TRBV10-3,many,TGTGCCATCAGTGAACTAGCGGGGACTTTCGCCGAGCAGTACTTC,CAISELAGTFAEQYF
.,TRBJ2-3,TRBV5-1,many,TGCGCCAGCAGCTTGGGTCTGCTAGGAGGAGTCCCTAGCACAGATACGCAGTATTTT,CASSLGLLGGVPSTDTQYF
.,TRBJ2-7,TRBV5-1,many,TGCGCCAGCAGCCCCGGGACGGGCTTCAACGAGCAGTACTTC,CASSPGTGFNEQYF
.,TRBJ2-7,TRBV7-8,many,TGTGCCAGCAGCCCGAGGGACTCGAGCTCCTACGAGCAGTACTTC,CASSPRDSSSYEQYF
.,TRBJ2-2,TRBV20-1,many,TGCAGTGCTAGAGATCCCAGGACCTTCACCGGGGAGCTGTTTTTT,CSARDPRTFTGELFF
.,TRBJ2-4,TRBV29-1,.,TGCAGCGTTGAACGGGCGACCCTAGCCAAAAACATTCAGTACTTC,CSVERATLAKNIQYF
TRBD1,TRBJ1-5,TRBV11-1,many,TGTGCCAGCAGCTGGGGACAGGGTAGCAATCAGCCCCAGCATTTT,CASSWGQGSNQPQHF
TRBD1,TRBJ1-4,TRBV7-9,.,TGTGCCAGCAGCTCCACCAAACAAACAGGGGAACGTGAAAAACTGTTTTTT,CASSSTKQTGEREKLFF
.,TRBJ1-5,TRBV10-3,many,TGTGCCATCCAAAAGGGGCCCCGTGGGGAGCCCCAGCATTTT,CAIQKGPRGEPQHF
.,TRBJ1-1,TRBV6-5,many,TGTGCCAGCAGTTACTTGGAACGTACTGAAGCTTTCTTT,CASSYLERTEAFF
.,TRBJ1-4,TRBV6-5,.,TGTGCCAGCAGTTACACAGGGAATATATACAGTGAAAAACTGCTTTTT,CASSYTGNIYSEKLLF
.,TRBJ2-5,TRBV5-1,many,TGCGCCAGCCGCCGAGGACAACAGACCCAGTACTTC,CASRRGQQTQYF
TRBD2,TRBJ2-2,TRBV9,many,TGTGCCAGCACCCCTTACGGGGGGGGGAAAGGCGGGGAGCTGTTTTTT,CASTPYGGGKGGELFF
.,TRBJ1-5,TRBV12-3/TRBV12-4,.,TGTGCCTGCAGTTTATATCGGCAGCAAGCTAACTCGAATCAGCCCCAGCATTTT,CACSLYRQQANSNQPQHF
.,TRBJ2-1,TRBV5-1,.,TGCGCCAGCAGCCGGAGCTCCTACAATGAGCAGTTCTTC,CASSRSSYNEQFF
.,TRBJ2-7,TRBV7-2,few,TGTGCCAGCAGCTTAGCGGCAGACAGCTCCTACGAGCAGTACTTC,CASSLAADSSYEQYF
TRBD2,TRBJ2-7,TRBV12-3/TRBV12-4,many,TGTGCCAGCAGTCTAGGACTAGCGGGAGTCGAGCAGTACTTC,CASSLGLAGVEQYF
.,TRBJ2-2,TRBV12-3/TRBV12-4,many,TGTGCCAGCAGTCCGAACAGGCGATCGAACACCGGGGAGCTGTTTTTT,CASSPNRRSNTGELFF
TRBD2,TRBJ2-3,TRBV12-3/TRBV12-4,many,TGTGCCAGCAGTCTGACTAGCGGGGGAACTAGCACAGATACGCAGTATTTT,CASSLTSGGTSTDTQYF
.,TRBJ2-7,TRBV3-1,many,TGTGCCAGCAGCCAGAACAGCCCTAGTTACGAGCAGTACTTC,CASSQNSPSYEQYF
.,TRBJ1-5,TRBV6-1,many,TGTGCCAGCATCATCCTGGTTAGGGAGGTTCAGCCCCAGCATTTT,CASIILVREVQPQHF